These 10 T cell receptor beta chains came from one sample sequenced in a study of T-cell memory formation after mild COVID-19. TCRdb called the 5' RACE reads again in MiXCR, with one record for every CDR3 protein. This table holds under 550,000 distinct CDR3 sequences, 18% found once. Sequenced input: PBMCs or a T cell subset sorted from them (not recorded which). Receptors originate from a man aged 18-30 years who had mild COVID-19 (a few samples of this study predate the infection). Cell type and time point are not known.

The V call is TRBV6-5, the J call TRBJ1-4; 7 bases fit TRBD1. Germline V gene sequence: CDR1 MNHEY, CDR2 SVGAGI. The CDR3 totals 16 residues. V lost 5 bases, J lost 0 bases, and 6 bases stayed unmatched. The CDR3 here is CASSADRVATNEKLFF. The CDR3 DNA reads TGTGCCAGCAGTGCCGACAGGGTCGCAACTAATGAAAAACTGTTTTTT.

This clonotype was seen a few times. The chain carries TRBV7-2 and TRBJ2-1; 8 bases match TRBD2. CDR1 is SGHTA and CDR2 is FQGNSA in the germline V gene. With 4 bases clipped from V and 9 bases from J, the junction kept 14 bases outside the gene matches. This CDR3 contains 16 residues. The CDR3 nucleotides read TGTGCCAGCAGCTACGGCGTGCTAGCGGGTGGCGGTGAGCAGTTCTTC. It encodes CASSYGVLAGGGEQFF.

Only a few counts were recorded for this clonotype. J is TRBJ1-1 and V is TRBV23-1, with D unclear. TRBV23-1 is an ORF for which the function is uncertain. This CDR3 spans 14 amino acids. The V end lost 6 bases, the J end lost 1 base, and 12 bases lay between the germline ends. CDR3 DNA: TGCGCCAGCAGCCGAATCGGGCCGAACACTGAAGCTTTCTTT. Encoded protein: CASSRIGPNTEAFF.

This clonotype was detected many times. The chain joins TRBV5-1 to TRBJ2-3; D gene unclear. This CDR3 region has 12 residues. CDR1 is SGHRS, CDR2 YFSETQ, per germline. V was pared by 6 bases and J by 2 bases, with 7 bases between. Here the CDR3 DNA reads TGCGCCAGCAAGTCCGACACAGATACGCAGTATTTT. This sequence encodes CASKSDTDTQYF.

V gene TRBV5-1 combines with J gene TRBJ1-2; perhaps TRBD1 as D (5 bases). Trimming removed 5 bases at V and 1 base at J, with 12 bases between. The germline gives CDR1 SGHRS, CDR2 YFSETQ. The CDR3 runs to 14 residues. The CDR3 loop reads CASSRDGVNYGYTF. Here the CDR3 DNA reads TGCGCCAGCAGTCGGGACGGAGTTAACTATGGCTACACCTTC.

DNA of the CDR3: TGTGCCAGCAGTCTCGGGGGGGGCACCCACACAGATACGCAGTATTTT. Its protein is CASSLGGGTHTDTQYF. The chain couples TRBV12-3 or TRBV12-4 to TRBJ2-3, with 8 bases matching TRBD2. The junction had 9 bases not matched to a gene; V was cut back by 5 bases and J by 2 bases. The length of the CDR3 is 16 residues.

This clonotype occurred a few times. This chain connects TRBV7-9 to TRBJ1-3; D gene ambiguous. This CDR3 contains 11 residues. With 6 bases removed from V and 9 bases from J, the gap between germline ends came to 9 bases. CDR1 is SEHNR and CDR2 is FQNEAQ in the germline V gene (reference sequence). The CDR3 spells CASSPVGTIYF. Here the CDR3 DNA reads TGTGCCAGCAGTCCTGTGGGCACCATATATTTT. Looking up the rest from reference TRBV7-9 and TRBJ1-3 gives the full variable domain: DTGVSQNPRHKITKRGQNVTFRCDPISEHNRLYWYRQTLGQGPEFLTYFQNEAQLEKSRLLSDRFSAERPKGSFSTLEIQRTEQGDSAMYLCASSPVGTIYFGEGSWLTVV.

The CDR3 DNA reads TGTGCCAGCAGTTACCTCAGGACAAGGAATCAGCCCCAGCATTTT. This translates into CASSYLRTRNQPQHF. V and J are TRBV6-7 and TRBJ1-5; tentatively, D is TRBD1 (5 bases). Being an ORF, TRBV6-7 has a function that is uncertain. The CDR3 is 15 amino acids. The germline V and J ends were trimmed by 2 bases and 4 bases, with 12 bases remaining between them.

V gene TRBV6-2 or TRBV6-3 combines with J gene TRBJ2-7; TRBD2 matches 8 bases. This CDR3 is built from 13 residues. Trimming at V came to 6 bases and at J to 11 bases, leaving 12 bases not matched to a gene. CDR1 MNHEY and CDR2 SVGEGT come from the germline V gene. CDR3 nucleotide sequence: TGTGCCAGCAGCAAAGACCGGGCGGGGGGAGAGTACTTC. Translated, it gives CASSKDRAGGEYF.

J is TRBJ2-1 and V is TRBV7-2, with TRBD2 matching 11 bases. Germline loops: CDR1 SGHTA, CDR2 FQGNSA. The trim removed 2 bases at V and 7 bases at J, leaving 13 bases unmatched. This CDR3 comprises 18 residues. The CDR3 DNA is TGTGCCAGCAGCTTAAGACCGGCTAGCGGGGGGTCTTTGAATGAGCAGTTCTTC. Protein: CASSLRPASGGSLNEQFF.